The 9 T cell receptor beta chains listed next were all sequenced from one sample in a study of T cells in localized non-small cell lung cancer. Profiled with immunoSEQ multiplex PCR; TCRdb holds only in-frame clones, not every one. The table has roughly 34,000 clones, 65% to 90% seen once. Sequences were derived from peripheral blood, sampled before any cancer treatment. These receptors came from a male donor at least 60 years old with stage III lung adenocarcinoma.

The chain combines TRBV7-6 with TRBJ2-5; D uncertain. V dropped 3 bases and J dropped 2 bases, with 7 bases sitting between them. Looked up from germline, CDR1 is SGHVS and CDR2 is FNYEAQ. This CDR3 contains 13 residues. CDR3 loop: CASSFARQETQYF. The CDR3 DNA follows: TGTGCCAGCAGCTTCGCCAGACAAGAGACCCAGTACTTC.

This chain uses TRBV11-2 with TRBJ2-2, with D uncertain. This CDR3 contains 13 residues. The V and J ends lost 3 bases and 4 bases respectively, with 6 bases between them. Per germline, CDR1 SGHAT and CDR2 FQNNGV. The CDR3 bases are TGTGCCAGCAGCTTCTACGGCACCGGGGAGCTGTTTTTT. The encoded protein is CASSFYGTGELFF.

The chain employs TRBV11-2 and TRBJ2-5; either TRBD1 or TRBD2 may fit D (5 bases each). The CDR3 sequence is 13 residues long. V was cut by 5 bases and J by 5 bases, with 12 bases left in between. Germline V gene lookup returns CDR1 SGHAT and CDR2 FQNNGV. The CDR3 loop reads CASSGGLGETQYF. CDR3 nucleotide sequence: TGTGCCAGCAGCGGGGGATTGGGTGAGACCCAGTACTTC.

The chain joins TRBV28 to TRBJ2-5, with D possibly matching TRBD1 (5 bases). The ends were cut back, 4 bases at V and 2 bases at J, with 14 bases in the middle. This CDR3 is built from 15 residues. In germline, CDR1 is MDHEN, CDR2 SYDVKM. CDR3 protein: CASSSIGARQETQYF. In DNA form, the CDR3 reads TGTGCCAGCAGTTCTATAGGGGCTCGGCAAGAGACCCAGTACTTC.

This sequence joins TRBV29-1 and TRBJ2-1, with D possibly matching TRBD1 (6 bases). The CDR3 covers 14 residues. Trimming took off 5 bases at V and 3 bases at J, with 14 bases between the two ends. Germline V lookup: CDR1 SQVTM, CDR2 ANQGSEA. CDR3 coding DNA: TGCAGCGTTCAGGGGACCAGGAGCTACAATGAGCAGTTCTTC. Protein: CSVQGTRSYNEQFF.

The CDR3 loop reads CASNTLDRFSPLHF. The CDR3 DNA sequence: TGTGCCAGCAATACGTTGGACAGGTTTTCACCCCTCCACTTT. The rearrangement joins TRBV2 to TRBJ1-6; 7 nucleotides match TRBD1. Germline loops: CDR1 SNHLY, CDR2 FYNNEI. Trimming at V came to 7 bases and at J to 9 bases, leaving 9 bases not matched to a gene. The CDR3 length is 14 residues.

CDR3 bases: TGTGCCAGCAGCTTTAACTATGGCTACACCTTC. The encoded protein is CASSFNYGYTF. This chain links TRBV5-6 with TRBJ1-2, with D unclear. The CDR3 sequence is 11 residues long. Trimming cost V 2 bases and J 1 base, with 0 bases left between them. CDR1 is SGHDT, CDR2 YYEEEE, per germline.

This sequence joins TRBV9 and TRBJ2-3, with 8 bases fitting TRBD1. V shed 0 bases, J shed 2 bases, and the junction held 11 bases outside the gene matches. This CDR3 region has 18 residues. CDR1 and CDR2 from the germline V gene are SGDLS and YYNGEE. DNA for the CDR3: TGTGCCAGCAGCGTAGTACCCCTGGCAGGGGGCTTCACAGATACGCAGTATTTT. It codes for CASSVVPLAGGFTDTQYF.

In this sample, this clone turned up once. This sequence joins TRBV7-2 and TRBJ2-7; the D gene is possibly TRBD2 (6 bases). Germline loops: CDR1 SGHTA, CDR2 FQGNSA. The CDR3 is 12 residues long. V gave up 7 bases and J gave up 0 bases, with 7 bases separating them. CDR3 residues: CASTGGSYEQYF. DNA of the CDR3: TGTGCCAGCACCGGGGGCTCCTACGAGCAGTACTTC.